This T cell receptor (beta chain) was captured by sequencing in a study of shared clonotypes between healthy human individuals (dated by TCRdb to the early 2020s). Describing the broader study: A few men and two women, aged 18 to 49 years, made up the cohort. Libraries were prepared and TCR repertoires were sequenced by different laboratories using diverse techniques, in order to increase sequencing depth and limit assay-specific biases. Per donor, leukapheresis produced somewhere between about 0.94 and 9 billion PBMCs. For each donor, CD4 naive and CD4 memory were each given three plates, CD8 naive was given two plates, and CD8 memory was given one plate. To estimate repertoire size and how much clonotypes are shared between individuals, the study performed deep sequencing of blood TCR repertoires from about 5 healthy adults.

With regard to this clone: Its antigen is unknown. The input lacks base qualities; no much larger clone sits a single base away.

The research as a whole found: Clonotypes shared by all four sorted-subset donors showed higher generation probabilities than non-shared clonotypes. Because the study included only a small number of donors, the genetic and exposure-history diversity represented was limited. Estimated clonotype richness was generally larger for naive than for memory subsets. Pairwise subsampling indicated that sequencing depth was expected to affect the degree of clonotype sharing among donors. Sampling was restricted to blood, and TCR repertoires in tissues likely differ from the TCR repertoires found in blood. When a handful of donors were compared, the shared fraction of clonotypes was approximately 5% for naive CD4, 3.5% to 4% for naive CD8, more than 2% for memory CD4, and less than 0.45% for memory CD8. Incomplete sequencing was indicated by rarefaction of sorted-subset datasets, despite the large sequencing depth.

CD8 naive samples were obtained by positive selection for CCR7 among CD45RO-negative cells, yielding a CD45RA+CCR7+ population from which TemRA cells were excluded. Donors were healthy HIV-negative adults with no recently reported acute infections or vaccinations. Every donor was a Caucasian adult residing in Nashville, Tennessee, USA. Blood was collected by leukapheresis, and PBMCs were isolated by Ficoll-Histopaque density gradient centrifugation and then cryopreserved in liquid nitrogen vapor phase. Analytical flow cytometry was used to check the purity and quantity of every magnetically sorted T cell population. Genomic DNA was isolated from each sorted fraction and quantified by UV absorbance on a Nanodrop 2000c. Per the germline V gene (reference sequence), WNHNN is the CDR1 and SYGVQD is the CDR2. Measured from the cysteine to the phenylalanine, the CDR3 is 15 residues long. Only the CDR3 portion is preserved as DNA: 45 bases, with reading frame beginning at the first base. Trimming leaves V shorter by 6 bases and J shorter by 3 bases, with the junction holding 6 bases beyond the gene matches.

Using the deep immunoSEQ assay, multiplex PCR amplified TCR CDR3 regions from genomic DNA. Extracted genomic DNA from each cell subset was spread evenly across all wells of several immunoSEQ 96-well plates, with each plate serving as a replicate. For sorted subsets, approximately 210 ng genomic DNA, equal to tens of thousands of T cell genomes, was loaded into each replicate PCR. The purified libraries were quantified using a Qubit 3.0 fluorometer, sized with a Bioanalyzer 2100, and then quantified again using the KAPA Library Quantification kit. A separate single-read 150-cycle Illumina NextSeq 550 flow cell was used to sequence each immunoSEQ 96-well plate. Under the source paper's analysis protocol: The immunoSEQ output contained only junctional sequences without quality scores, so filtering could not match that applied to full-length reads. To assign V/J genes and CDR3, sequences were annotated against IMGT germline references using PyIR, a Python wrapper for IgBLAST v1.9. Reads were removed for weak V/J assignments (E-value above 1e-6), missing CDR3, stop codons, out-of-frame junctions, or ambiguous translated residues. V3J clonotypes were defined as sequences sharing an identical inferred V gene, J gene, and CDR3 amino acid sequence. Percentage overlap between repertoires was calculated by dividing the number of shared unique clonotypes by the size of the smaller repertoire. RTK rarefaction, the Chao1 estimator, and Recon v2.1 estimates of unobserved clonotypes were used to assess repertoire richness. For all TCRbeta clonotypes obtained by the gDNA method from a few donors, generation probabilities were computed with OLGA. The immuneACCESS repertoire file appears here via TCRdb, limited to in-frame rearrangements. These files lack a portion of the clones; in checked studies, under half of the deficit traces to unresolved V genes, and the cause of the others is not known. D and trimming come from the DNA, and the V and J calls and clone size come from that table. The sample table holds roughly 2,000,000 clones, of which around 96% were seen once. The ten largest clonotypes hold 1% to 1.5% of the sample.

The sample taken for sequencing was naive CD8+ T cells sorted from blood. The sample's cell subset or site label is to be understood as: CD45RA+CCR7+. Recombination joined TRBV10-1 with TRBJ2-2; a stretch of 8 junction bases matches TRBD1. The source is a man aged 18 to 29 in good health. The CDR3 reads as follows: CASSLGQGDTGELFF. Here is the DNA: TGCGCCAGCAGCCTTGGACAGGGTGACACCGGGGAGCTGTTTTTT.